What follows is one T cell receptor beta chain and its context. Its antigen remains unknown. The data stem from a study of siplizumab effects on memory and regulatory T cells. Overall study results and limits: Tracing alloreactive clones into unstimulated subsets worked for only a minor fraction of them.

CDR3 size: 13 residues. The germline V and J ends were trimmed by 3 bases and 8 bases, with 13 bases remaining between them. CDR1 is SNHLY, CDR2 FYNNEI, per germline. Per individual sample, about 10^5 TCR templates were assayed. Clones were read by immunoSEQ multiplex PCR, and TCRdb kept only the in-frame ones, dropping some. The sample carries over 100,000 clones, around nine tenths recorded once. The chain recombines TRBV2 with TRBJ1-1, with D possibly TRBD1 on 6 matching bases. This sequence originates from a human donor in good health. Sequencing was carried out using CD4+ T cells sorted from blood. The CDR3 region has the DNA TGTGCCAGCAGTGACGACAGGCTAAGAGAAGCTTTCTTT. Amino acids: CASSDDRLREAFF.